This T cell receptor (beta chain) was found in a study of T cells in localized non-small cell lung cancer. Findings of the study overall: Sequencing, confined to only one tumor region, leaves heterogeneity possible. Appearing in adjacent lung were a median approximately 50 of the top 100 tumor clones. Maximal T cell clonality occurred in uninvolved adjacent lung, with tumor ranking below it.

This table comes from immunoSEQ multiplex PCR, and its TCRdb copy is limited to in-frame clones, with some not included. Of around 55,000 clones listed, around 87% were seen once; the top ten hold about a sixth. Note on this clone: What it recognizes is unknown.

The CDR3 loop spans 17 amino acids. Trimming shortened V by 0 bases and J by 4 bases, and 15 bases separated the two germline ends. Germline loops: CDR1 SGHAT, CDR2 FQDESV (reference sequence). This TCR came from a female donor with stage II lung adenocarcinoma. This specimen consisted of PBMCs, obtained before any cancer treatment. The chain carries TRBV11-1 and TRBJ1-4; D not certain. The chain's CDR3 is CASSLAPGGSLNEKLFF. In DNA form, the CDR3 reads TGTGCCAGCAGCTTAGCACCAGGAGGAAGCCTTAATGAAAAACTGTTTTTT. Based on the CDR3 plus reference TRBV11-1 and TRBJ1-4, the full variable domain is EAEVAQSPRYKITEKSQAVAFWCDPISGHATLYWYRQILGQGPELLVQFQDESVVDDSQLPKDRFSAERLKGVDSTLKIQPAELGDSAMYLCASSLAPGGSLNEKLFFGSGTQLSVL.